The T cell receptor beta chain under discussion was sequenced for a study of control samples from healthy donors and cancer patients. The V gene end was trimmed by 2 bases and the J gene end by 0 bases; junction bases not matched to a gene: 9. The CDR3 runs 17 residues. Germline CDR1 SGHNT, CDR2 YYREEE (reference sequence). Clones were sequenced by immunoSEQ multiplex PCR, and TCRdb holds only the in-frame ones, with some missing. Of 200,000 to 250,000 clones listed, roughly 94% were seen once; the top ten hold about 1.6%. Sequencing used blood. This sequence originates from a man in his fifties or sixties in good health. The J gene is TRBJ2-3, the V gene TRBV5-4; 7 positions match TRBD2. The CDR3 spells CASSLGGLAASTDTQYF. As DNA, the CDR3 is TGTGCCAGCAGCTTAGGCGGGCTAGCGGCTAGCACAGATACGCAGTATTTT. The entire variable domain, with the rest obtained from reference TRBV5-4 and TRBJ2-3, is as follows: ETGVTQSPTHLIKTRGQQVTLRCSSQSGHNTVSWYQQALGQGPQFIFQYYREEENGRGNFPPRFSGLQFPNYSSELNVNALELDDSALYLCASSLGGLAASTDTQYFGPGTRLTVL.